This T cell receptor (beta chain) was profiled in a study of control samples from healthy donors and cancer patients. Measured with immunoSEQ multiplex PCR; TCRdb has only the in-frame clones, and not every one. The sample lists approximately 89,000 clones; under 90% were seen once. Germline V CDR1 and CDR2: MGHRA, YSYEKL. Trimming removed 0 bases from V and 4 bases from J, with 13 bases in between. This CDR3 has 16 residues. The TCR was taken from a woman between 40 and 50 years old in good health. Material for sequencing was blood. The chain links TRBV4-1 to TRBJ2-1; weak D call: TRBD2 (6 bases). The CDR3 is CASSQDGFGGYNEQFF. In DNA, the CDR3 is TGCGCCAGCAGCCAAGATGGGTTCGGGGGTTACAATGAGCAGTTCTTC.